This T cell receptor beta chain came from a study of cytomegalovirus exposure and HLA in healthy donors. Study results and caveats: It was only CMV serostatus that was available as immune exposure information. Most sequenced TCRs were rare (though some public TCRs occurred in many donors). Later analysis demonstrated an association between a missense DCLRE1C variant and TCR beta V- and J-gene trimming.

Points on this clone: The antigen is undetermined.

The PCR ran on 60 Vbeta and 13 Jbeta primers. Sequencing used immunoSEQ multiplex PCR; TCRdb keeps in-frame clones, though not all of them. The data hold some 35,000 clones, with more than 60% observed a single time. Sample: PBMCs. The source is a man aged 25-40 years in good health and CMV-seronegative.

CDR3 DNA: TGCGCCAGCAGCGATCGGGCGGGGGGCCCCCTCGAGCAGTACTTC. Its translation: CASSDRAGGPLEQYF. The V and J genes are TRBV10-2 and TRBJ2-7; 8 bases match TRBD2. V was clipped by 6 bases and J by 6 bases; unmatched bases: 13. CDR3 length: 15 residues. CDR1 is WSHSY and CDR2 is SAAADI in the germline V gene.